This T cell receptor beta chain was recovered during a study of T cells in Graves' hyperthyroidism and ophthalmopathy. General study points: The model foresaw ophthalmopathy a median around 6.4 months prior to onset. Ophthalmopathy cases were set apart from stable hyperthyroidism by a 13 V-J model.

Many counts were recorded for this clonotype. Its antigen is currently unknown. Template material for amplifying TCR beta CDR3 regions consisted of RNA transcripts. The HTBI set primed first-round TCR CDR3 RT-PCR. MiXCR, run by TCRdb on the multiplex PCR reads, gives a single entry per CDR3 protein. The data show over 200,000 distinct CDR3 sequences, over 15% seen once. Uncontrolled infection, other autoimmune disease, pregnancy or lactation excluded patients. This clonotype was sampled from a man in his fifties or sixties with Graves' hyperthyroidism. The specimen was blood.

The CDR3 nucleotides read TGCGCCAGCAGCACCGGACAGGGCATCTACACCTTC. Its translation: CASSTGQGIYTF. V is TRBV5-1 and J is TRBJ1-2; 8 nucleotides agree with TRBD1. Trimming cost V 4 bases and J 10 bases; bases outside gene matches: 6. Germline V CDR1 and CDR2: SGHRS, YFSETQ. CDR3 length equals 12 residues.